Shown below are 30 T cell receptor beta chains from a single sample sequenced in a study of blood T cell repertoires in COVID-19. Using immunoSEQ multiplex PCR, the repertoire was profiled, and TCRdb retains in-frame clones only, with some absent. The sample lists hundreds of thousands of clones; 90% were seen once. The sequencing sample was made of PBMCs or T cells enriched from blood (not recorded which). These receptor sequences come from a man in his sixties who had recovered from COVID-19.

The DNA of the CDR3 is TGTGCCAGTACGACAGACCTTATGAACACTGAAGCTTTCTTT. This translates into CASTTDLMNTEAFF. This chain connects TRBV19 to TRBJ1-1; possibly TRBD1 for D (5 bases). Looked up from germline, CDR1 is LNHDA and CDR2 is SQIVND (reference sequence). The CDR3 extends over 14 amino acids. V was clipped by 7 bases and J by 0 bases, with 12 bases between them.

This clone was observed once. This chain uses TRBV7-9 with TRBJ1-4, with 10 bases matching TRBD1. CDR3 size: 16 residues. Looked up from germline, CDR1 is SEHNR and CDR2 is FQNEAQ (reference sequence). V was pared by 8 bases and J by 10 bases, with 16 bases of the junction left unmatched. Here the CDR3 DNA reads TGTGCCAGCCAGGGGACAGGGGTGTCCCCACCTGGAAAACTGTTTTTT. Encoded protein: CASQGTGVSPPGKLFF.

The chain recombines TRBV9 with TRBJ2-5; 15 bases are shared with TRBD2. Germline lookup yields CDR1 SGDLS and CDR2 YYNGEE. V was pared by 4 bases and J by 1 base, with 14 bases of the junction left unmatched. The CDR3 is made up of 20 amino acids. CDR3 protein: CASSIYAGTSGGLSQETQYF. The CDR3 DNA reads as TGTGCCAGCAGCATTTACGCCGGGACTAGCGGGGGGCTCTCCCAAGAGACCCAGTACTTC.

The V call is TRBV13, the J call TRBJ2-1; 8 bases are shared with TRBD2. The CDR3 has 16 amino acids. Germline-derived CDR1 and CDR2 are PRHDT and FYEKMQ (reference sequence). V shed 2 bases, J shed 9 bases, and the junction held 12 bases outside the gene matches. The chain's CDR3 is CASSLRTGGYGAEQFF. The CDR3 DNA sequence: TGTGCCAGCAGCTTAAGGACGGGGGGGTATGGGGCTGAGCAGTTCTTC. The whole variable domain, filled in from reference TRBV13 and TRBJ2-1, reads AAGVIQSPRHLIKEKRETATLKCYPIPRHDTVYWYQQGPGQDPQFLISFYEKMQSDKGSIPDRFSAQQFSDYHSELNMSSLELGDSALYFCASSLRTGGYGAEQFFGPGTRLTVL.

This chain uses TRBV3-1 (or the pseudogene TRBV3-2) with TRBJ2-5; D may be TRBD2 (5 bases). The germline V gene has CDR1 LGHDT and CDR2 YNNKEL (reference sequence). V was trimmed by 2 bases and J by 5 bases, leaving 6 bases between them. The CDR3 loop spans 12 amino acids. Here the CDR3 reads CASSQRRETQYF. CDR3 nucleotide sequence: TGTGCCAGCAGCCAAAGGAGGGAGACCCAGTACTTC.

The rearrangement joins TRBV5-5 to TRBJ1-5; the D is unclear. Per germline, CDR1 SGHKS and CDR2 YYEKEE (reference sequence). Trimming stripped 0 bases from V and 2 bases from J, with 9 bases between. This CDR3 comprises 15 residues. The CDR3 DNA sequence: TGTGCCAGCAGCTTGGTAGCGCTAGGCAATCAGCCCCAGCATTTT. The encoded protein is CASSLVALGNQPQHF.

The chain combines TRBV30 with TRBJ1-2; unclear D gene. The germline V gene encodes CDR1 GTSNPN and CDR2 SVGIG (reference sequence). The CDR3 contains 12 residues. V shed 3 bases and J shed 7 bases, with 12 bases lying between them. The chain's CDR3 is CAWRATEIGYTF. As DNA, the CDR3 is TGTGCCTGGAGGGCCACGGAGATTGGCTACACCTTC. The entire variable domain, with the rest obtained from reference TRBV30 and TRBJ1-2, is as follows: SQTIHQWPATLVQPVGSPLSLECTVEGTSNPNLYWYRQAAGRGLQLLFYSVGIGQISSEVPQNLSASRPQDRQFILSSKKLLLSDSGFYLCAWRATEIGYTFGSGTRLTVV.

The V and J genes are TRBV4-2 and TRBJ1-4; unclear D gene. V was trimmed by 0 bases and J by 2 bases, leaving 10 bases between them. Germline-derived CDR1 and CDR2 are LGHNA and YNFKEQ. The CDR3 sequence is 16 residues long. CDR3 amino acids: CASSQDQRGTNEKLFF. DNA of the CDR3: TGTGCCAGCAGCCAAGATCAGAGAGGTACTAATGAAAAACTGTTTTTT.

The chain recombines TRBV4-2 with TRBJ2-1; possibly TRBD2 for D (6 bases). The CDR3 covers 15 residues. Per germline, CDR1 LGHNA and CDR2 YNFKEQ. Trimming cost V 0 bases and J 6 bases, with 12 bases left between them. CDR3 coding DNA: TGTGCCAGCAGCCAAGATCCAGCGGGCTTCAATGAGCAGTTCTTC. Its protein is CASSQDPAGFNEQFF.

This chain joins TRBV5-1 and TRBJ2-7; tentatively, D is TRBD2 (5 bases). The V gene's germline CDR1 is SGHRS and CDR2 YFSETQ. The V gene lost 5 bases and the J gene lost 3 bases, with 9 bases spanning the gap. The CDR3 covers 12 residues. The CDR3 region has the DNA TGCGCCAGCAGTCCCGAGGGCTACGAGCAGTACTTC. Its translation: CASSPEGYEQYF.

The J gene is TRBJ1-1, the V gene TRBV18; D not certain. Trimming took off 1 base at V and 3 bases at J, with 12 bases between the two ends. The CDR3 is 15 amino acids. CDR1 KGHSH and CDR2 LQKENI come from the germline V gene. This chain's CDR3 is CASSPLDAGYTEAFF. The CDR3 DNA is TGTGCCAGCTCACCACTTGATGCGGGTTACACTGAAGCTTTCTTT. The full variable domain, its missing parts supplied by reference TRBV18 and TRBJ1-1, is NAGVMQNPRHLVRRRGQEARLRCSPMKGHSHVYWYRQLPEEGLKFMVYLQKENIIDESGMPKERFSAEFPKEGPSILRIQQVVRGDSAAYFCASSPLDAGYTEAFFGQGTRLTVV.

V and J are TRBV12-3 or TRBV12-4 and TRBJ2-7; 8 bases match TRBD1. The CDR3 is 12 amino acids. V lost 6 bases to trimming and J lost 7 bases; unmatched junction nucleotides: 5. CDR3 sequence (DNA): TGTGCCAGCAGGGACAGGGCAGGGGAGCAGTACTTC. Protein: CASRDRAGEQYF.

This chain joins TRBV5-4 and TRBJ1-4; D gene uncertain. V lost 4 bases to trimming and J lost 2 bases, with 9 bases between them. The CDR3 sequence is 14 residues long. Germline CDR1 is SGHNT and CDR2 is YYREEE (reference sequence). The CDR3 loop is CASSPGVTNEKLFF. The DNA for the CDR3 is TGTGCCAGCAGCCCGGGAGTCACTAATGAAAAACTGTTTTTT.

The J gene is TRBJ1-1, the V gene TRBV2; D call uncertain. CDR3 length: 14 residues. Germline V gives CDR1 SNHLY, CDR2 FYNNEI. V was clipped by 2 bases and J by 1 base, with 8 bases between them. The CDR3 reads CASSEWLENTEAFF. The CDR3 DNA is TGTGCCAGCAGTGAATGGTTAGAGAACACTGAAGCTTTCTTT.

This clone showed up just once. V and J are TRBV12-3 or TRBV12-4 and TRBJ2-2, with D maybe TRBD1 (5 bases). Deletions cut 7 bases from V and 6 bases from J, with 9 bases between. CDR3 length: 12 amino acids. CDR3: CASNTGPGELFF. Here the CDR3 DNA reads TGTGCCAGCAATACAGGCCCCGGGGAGCTGTTTTTT.

In DNA, the CDR3 is TGTGCCAGCAGCCGTACCGGACAGCCGAACACCGGGGAGCTGTTTTTT. Translation: CASSRTGQPNTGELFF. The rearrangement uses TRBV7-9 and TRBJ2-2; D might be TRBD1 (6 bases). There are 16 residues in the CDR3. Germline V gene lookup returns CDR1 SEHNR and CDR2 FQNEAQ (reference sequence). Trimming removed 5 bases from V and 0 bases from J, with 13 bases in between.

The V and J genes are TRBV30 and TRBJ1-1; the D gene is possibly TRBD1 (5 bases). This CDR3 contains 13 residues. CDR1 GTSNPN and CDR2 SVGIG come from the germline V gene (reference sequence). Trimming removed 1 base at V and 1 base at J, with 7 bases between. CDR3 amino acids: CAWSDQGNTEAFF. The CDR3, as DNA: TGTGCCTGGAGTGATCAGGGGAACACTGAAGCTTTCTTT.

V gene TRBV9 combines with J gene TRBJ1-5; D might be TRBD1 (5 bases). The V end lost 2 bases, the J end lost 1 base, and 13 bases lay between the germline ends. In germline, CDR1 is SGDLS, CDR2 YYNGEE. The CDR3 spans 16 residues. DNA of the CDR3: TGTGCCAGCAGCGTTTACAGGTTTGGAAGCAATCAGCCCCAGCATTTT. It yields the protein CASSVYRFGSNQPQHF.

A single count supports this clone. Other DNA sequences in this sample translate to the same CDR3. The V and J genes are TRBV9 and TRBJ1-1; D is uncertain. CDR3 length: 14 residues. Germline CDR1 SGDLS, CDR2 YYNGEE. V shed 2 bases and J shed 1 base, with 9 bases lying between them. The CDR3 protein is CASSVVPSNTEAFF. CDR3 DNA sequence: TGTGCCAGCAGCGTCGTTCCTTCGAACACTGAAGCTTTCTTT.

The chain joins TRBV11-2 to TRBJ2-7, with D unresolved. Germline V gene sequence: CDR1 SGHAT, CDR2 FQNNGV. V was pared by 5 bases and J by 2 bases, with 7 bases between. This CDR3 has 12 residues. DNA of the CDR3: TGTGCCAGCAGCCAGTTCACCTACGAGCAGTACTTC. This sequence encodes CASSQFTYEQYF.

CDR3 amino acids: CASSVGGKQNQPQHF. CDR3 DNA: TGTGCCAGCAGCGTAGGAGGGAAACAAAATCAGCCCCAGCATTTT. The gene calls are TRBV9 and TRBJ1-5, with D hard to call. V was shortened by 0 bases and J by 4 bases, with 11 bases between the two germline ends. Per the germline V gene, CDR1 is SGDLS and CDR2 is YYNGEE. The CDR3 covers 15 residues.

The chain employs TRBV5-1 and TRBJ1-1, with a tentative D call TRBD1 (6 bases). V was cut by 4 bases and J by 5 bases, with 15 bases left in between. Germline V CDR1 and CDR2: SGHRS, YFSETQ. CDR3 size: 14 residues. The CDR3 is CASSPGGGGTEAFF. CDR3 nucleotides: TGCGCCAGCAGCCCAGGAGGGGGAGGGACTGAAGCTTTCTTT.

V and J are TRBV5-1 and TRBJ1-2, with D possibly TRBD1 on 6 matching bases. Trimming cost V 1 base and J 7 bases, with 11 bases left between them. This CDR3 has 13 residues. Germline CDR1 SGHRS, CDR2 YFSETQ. The CDR3 nucleotides are TGCGCCAGCAGCTTGCGGGACAAGGGTGGCTACACCTTC. Its translation is CASSLRDKGGYTF.

The genes are TRBV5-1 and TRBJ2-7; 10 bases fit TRBD1. In germline, CDR1 is SGHRS, CDR2 YFSETQ. V lost 3 bases to trimming and J lost 6 bases; unmatched junction nucleotides: 3. The CDR3 is 13 residues long. CDR3 coding DNA: TGCGCCAGCAGCTCCGGACAGGGGGGCGAGCAGTACTTC. This translates into CASSSGQGGEQYF.

This chain connects TRBV5-1 to TRBJ1-4, with D maybe TRBD1 (6 bases). Germline lookup yields CDR1 SGHRS and CDR2 YFSETQ. This CDR3 is built from 14 residues. V lost 5 bases and J 4 bases, leaving 12 bases between the germline ends. CDR3 sequence: CASRPQGINEKLFF. The CDR3 nucleotides are TGCGCCAGCAGACCCCAGGGGATTAATGAAAAACTGTTTTTT.

The gene calls are TRBV5-1 and TRBJ2-7; possible D gene TRBD2, 5 bases. Germline V gene data show CDR1 as SGHRS and CDR2 as YFSETQ. The CDR3 is 12 amino acids. Trimming removed 6 bases from V and 3 bases from J, with 10 bases in between. CDR3 sequence (DNA): TGCGCCAGCACGAAGGACTTCTACGAGCAGTACTTC. Translation gives CASTKDFYEQYF.

The chain carries TRBV19 and TRBJ2-2; 9 positions match TRBD1. Per the germline V gene, CDR1 is LNHDA and CDR2 is SQIVND (reference sequence). Trimming at V came to 0 bases and at J to 4 bases, leaving 6 bases not matched to a gene. This CDR3 region has 17 residues. The CDR3 is CASSIDPRTGVTGELFF. In nucleotides, the CDR3 is TGTGCCAGTAGTATAGATCCAAGGACAGGGGTCACCGGGGAGCTGTTTTTT.

The V gene is TRBV28, the J gene TRBJ2-1; 9 positions agree with TRBD1. After removal of 7 bases from V and 5 bases from J, the junction contained 12 bases not matched to a gene. CDR3 length: 16 residues. Germline CDR1 and CDR2: MDHEN and SYDVKM. For the CDR3, the DNA is TGTGCCAGCAACACACAGGGGGCGTCTTGGCACAATGAGCAGTTCTTC. Translating it yields CASNTQGASWHNEQFF.

This chain joins TRBV13 and TRBJ1-3, with TRBD1 matching over 8 bases. Per the germline V gene, CDR1 is PRHDT and CDR2 is FYEKMQ (reference sequence). V lost 4 bases, J lost 2 bases, and 10 bases stayed unmatched. CDR3 length: 17 residues. CDR3 sequence reads: CASSWGMDRVTGNTIYF. The CDR3 region has the DNA TGTGCCAGCAGCTGGGGAATGGACAGGGTAACTGGAAACACCATATATTTT.

This chain links TRBV5-1 with TRBJ2-5, with 14 bases aligning to TRBD2. Germline V gene lookup returns CDR1 SGHRS and CDR2 YFSETQ. The CDR3 spans 15 residues. The V segment lost 3 bases and the J segment 4 bases; nucleotides outside the gene matches: 2. In nucleotides, the CDR3 is TGCGCCAGCAGCTCAGGGACTAGCGGGGGAGAGACCCAGTACTTC. Translating it yields CASSSGTSGGETQYF.